The clone carrying this T cell receptor (beta chain) was seen repeatedly, ten times or more. Researchers prepared the TCRbeta library using unique molecular identifiers, the study reports. TCRdb passed the PCR reads through MiXCR, listing each CDR3 protein once. Of 200,000 to 300,000 distinct CDR3 sequences listed, about 11% are singletons. The data were taken from a study of T-cell reconstitution after alpha-beta-depleted transplantation in children. Germline CDR1 reads SGHTA; CDR2 reads FQGNSA. This CDR3 has 14 amino acids. Between the trimmed V and J ends, which lost 4 bases and 1 base, there was a span of 9 bases.

This receptor was identified in a human donor who donated a stem cell graft to a child with acute lymphoblastic leukemia. The rearrangement joins TRBV7-2 to TRBJ2-3; D tentatively fits TRBD1 or TRBD2 (5 bases each). The sequencing here drew on PBMCs from the stem cell graft donor, taken from the stem cell graft. This CDR3 is CASSWDRGTDTQYF. The CDR3 nucleotides read TGTGCCAGCAGCTGGGACCGGGGCACAGATACGCAGTATTTT. The full variable domain, completed using reference TRBV7-2 and TRBJ2-3, is GAGVSQSPSNKVTEKGKDVELRCDPISGHTALYWYRQSLGQGLEFLIYFQGNSAPDKSGLPSDRFSAERTGGSVSTLTIQRTQQEDSAVYLCASSWDRGTDTQYFGPGTRLTVL.